These T cell receptor beta chains were read from a single sample in a study of blood T cell repertoires in COVID-19. Assay: immunoSEQ multiplex PCR; the TCRdb copy retains only in-frame clones and omits some. The table records some 200,000 clones, 84% of them present only once. Sequencing input: peripheral blood. These receptors all come from a human donor in a cohort sampled during active COVID-19. The CDR3 runs from the conserved cysteine through the conserved F or W. A D gene is named only where the DNA matches it firmly. The size field is filled for only some rows; it gives once, few, many or a size class.

>TRBJ2-7|TRBD2|once|TRBV28
TGTGCCAGCAAGGGGTTTGGAAGCGGGAGGACCTACGAGCAGTACTTC
CASKGFGSGRTYEQYF
>TRBJ2-1|TRBD2|.|TRBV7-8
TGTGCCAGCACCCCCAGCGGGGTCTCCTACAATGAGCAGTTCTTC
CASTPSGVSYNEQFF
>TRBJ2-5|.|.|TRBV19
TGTGCCAGTAGTATAGGGACCAGGGGAGAGACCCAGTACTTC
CASSIGTRGETQYF
>TRBJ2-1|TRBD1|.|TRBV28
TGTGCCAGCAGTCCGGGGGACAGGTCAGGTAGTCCCTACAATGAGCAGTTCTTC
CASSPGDRSGSPYNEQFF
>TRBJ2-1|TRBD2|.|TRBV20-1
TGCAGTGCTAGTCCTCATAGCGGGAGGGCCAATGAGCAGTTCTTC
CSASPHSGRANEQFF
>TRBJ2-2|TRBD2|.|TRBV5-4
TGTGCCAGCAGCTTCGGACTAGCGGGGGGAAACACCGGGGAGCTGTTTTTT
CASSFGLAGGNTGELFF
>TRBJ1-4|TRBD1|.|TRBV5-1
TGCGCCAGCACCACCGGGACAGGAGAAAAACTGTTTTTT
CASTTGTGEKLFF
>TRBJ2-7|.|few|TRBV18
TGTGCCAGCTCACACGGGGAAGGGTACGAGCAGTACTTC
CASSHGEGYEQYF
>TRBJ2-7|TRBD1|.|TRBV27
TGTGCCAGCAGTTTACGACAGGGGGTTTACTACGAGCAGTACTTC
CASSLRQGVYYEQYF
>TRBJ2-7|TRBD1|.|TRBV7-9
TGTGCCAGCAGCTTAGGACGGACAGGGCAGCCAGGCGAGCAGTACTTC
CASSLGRTGQPGEQYF
>TRBJ2-7|TRBD2|.|TRBV19
TGTGCCAGTAGTATCGGACGGTCCTTAGGATGGGAGGGCGAGCAGTACTTC
CASSIGRSLGWEGEQYF
>TRBJ2-2|.|.|TRBV18
TGTGCCAGCTCACCACCGGGACACACGAACACCGGGGAGCTGTTTTTT
CASSPPGHTNTGELFF
>TRBJ2-7|TRBD1|.|TRBV28
TGTGCCAGCAGTCCTGGGACAGACTACGAGCAGTACTTC
CASSPGTDYEQYF
>TRBJ2-7|.|.|TRBV7-2
TGTGCCAGCAGCTTAAGCGGGTTCATCTACGAGCAGTACTTC
CASSLSGFIYEQYF
>TRBJ2-7|TRBD1|.|TRBV28
TGTGCCAGCAGCCCTTTAGCAGGGGGCCCCTACGAGCAGTACTTC
CASSPLAGGPYEQYF
>TRBJ2-2|TRBD1|.|TRBV3-1/TRBV3-2
TGTGCCAGCAGCCAATTGGGACAGGGGGCCGGGGAGCTGTTTTTT
CASSQLGQGAGELFF
>TRBJ2-1|.|.|TRBV19
TGTGCCAGTAGTACACCGTGGAGTGCTTACAATGAGCAGTTCTTC
CASSTPWSAYNEQFF
>TRBJ1-2|.|.|TRBV14
TGTGCCAGCAGCCAAGGGCGGATCGATGGCTACACCTTC
CASSQGRIDGYTF
>TRBJ1-2|.|.|TRBV19
TGTGCCAGTAGTAGGGGACAAAACTATGGCTACACCTTC
CASSRGQNYGYTF
>TRBJ2-7|TRBD1|.|TRBV7-9
TGTGCCAGCAGCTTGGACAGGGGATCCTACGAGCAGTACTTC
CASSLDRGSYEQYF
>TRBJ2-7|TRBD1|.|TRBV5-1
TGCGCCAGCAGCCCCCGACAGGGGGCGTCGGCCGAGCAGTACTTC
CASSPRQGASAEQYF
>TRBJ1-4|TRBD1|.|TRBV5-6
TGTGCCAGCAGCTTGGGACAGGGGGCCATTGGTGAAAAACTGTTTTTT
CASSLGQGAIGEKLFF
>TRBJ2-5|.|.|TRBV4-1
TGCGCCAGCAGCCCCGACGACACGGACACAGAGACCCAGTACTTC
CASSPDDTDTETQYF
>TRBJ2-2|.|.|TRBV21-1
TGTGCCAGCAGCAAAGCGAGGGCTACGAACACCGGGGAGCTGTTTTTT
CASSKARATNTGELFF
>TRBJ1-5|.|.|TRBV13
TGTGCCAGCAGCTTAGCGGGGAAAGGGCAGCCCCAGCATTTT
CASSLAGKGQPQHF
>TRBJ1-3|TRBD1|few|TRBV6-5
TGTGCCAGCAGGGGGACAGCTGGAAACACCATATATTTT
CASRGTAGNTIYF
>TRBJ1-4|.|.|TRBV3-1/TRBV3-2
TGTGCCAGCAGCCAAGCTCCAGGGACTAATGAAAAACTGTTTTTT
CASSQAPGTNEKLFF
>TRBJ2-1|.|.|TRBV5-1
TGCGCCAGCAGCTACGGCTATACTACTAGCACCTTTTTAAATGAGCAGTTCTTC
CASSYGYTTSTFLNEQFF
>TRBJ2-2|TRBD1|many|TRBV29-1
TGCAGCGTTGGGACAGGGACCCCCACCGGGGAGCTGTTTTTT
CSVGTGTPTGELFF
>TRBJ2-3|.|.|TRBV5-1
TGCGCCAGCAGCTTGGGGCCGCCCTCAGATACGCAGTATTTT
CASSLGPPSDTQYF
>TRBJ2-2|.|.|TRBV5-1
TGCGCCAGCAGCTTGGCGCTAGGAGGCACCGGGGAGCTGTTTTTT
CASSLALGGTGELFF